Following are 22 T cell receptor beta chains from one sample sequenced in a study of Graves' ophthalmopathy and Graves' hyperthyroidism. Amplified TCR beta CDR3 regions were obtained using RNA transcripts as template. Following a first-round RT-PCR that used HTBI primers, a second-round multiplex PCR was carried out. Each CDR3 protein is one row after TCRdb ran MiXCR on the multiplex PCR reads. The sample carries 650,000 to 900,000 distinct CDR3 sequences, about 44% recorded once. Sequenced sample: peripheral blood. The receptors originated from an adult man with Graves' ophthalmopathy.

This clonotype was seen a handful of times. The rearrangement links TRBV29-1 to TRBJ2-3, with TRBD2 identical over 8 bases. The CDR3 has 13 amino acids. Germline CDR1 is SQVTM and CDR2 is ANQGSEA. Germline trimming cut 7 bases from V and 0 bases from J; bases unmatched to any gene: 3. The CDR3: CSAASGSTDTQYF. The CDR3 DNA reads as TGCAGCGCGGCTAGCGGGAGCACAGATACGCAGTATTTT.

This clonotype occurred once. The V call is TRBV20-1, the J call TRBJ1-4; no clear D gene. The V end was cut by 3 bases, the J end by 6 bases, with 2 bases between. Germline CDR1 DFQATT, CDR2 SNEGSKA (reference sequence). CDR3 length equals 10 residues. The CDR3 region has the DNA TGCAGTGCTAGTGATGAAAAACTGTTTTTT. This sequence encodes CSASDEKLFF.

CDR3 bases: TGTGCCATCAGTGGACCGCGGGGAACTGAAGCTTTCTTT. Translated, it gives CAISGPRGTEAFF. The J gene is TRBJ1-1, the V gene TRBV10-3, with D hard to call. This CDR3 has 13 residues. V lost 4 bases, J lost 5 bases, and 11 bases lay in between. Germline loops: CDR1 ENHRY, CDR2 SYGVKD.

This clonotype occurred a few times. The chain uses TRBV5-1 and TRBJ1-1, with D uncertain. The CDR3 contains 13 residues. CDR1 is SGHRS and CDR2 is YFSETQ in the germline V gene. V lost 2 bases, J lost 3 bases, and 8 bases lay in between. In DNA, the CDR3 is TGCGCCAGCAGCTTTTTGGAGGACACTGAAGCTTTCTTT. Translation gives CASSFLEDTEAFF.

As regards this clonotype: The junction shows a germline mismatch at one end, possibly a read error. The chain is built from TRBV7-9 and TRBJ1-6, with D uncertain. This CDR3 has 16 amino acids. CDR1 and CDR2 from the germline V gene are SEHNR and FQNEAQ (reference sequence). As DNA, the CDR3 is TGTGCCGGCAGCTTTGATTTCGTCTCGTATAATTCACCCCTCCACTTT. This encodes CAGSFDFVSYNSPLHF.

J is TRBJ1-2 and V is TRBV20-1; TRBD1 matches at 11 bases. CDR3 length: 13 amino acids. Germline-derived CDR1 and CDR2 are DFQATT and SNEGSKA (reference sequence). Losses at the gene ends were 7 bases for V and 8 bases for J; bases not matched to a gene: 9. The CDR3 nucleotides are TGCAGTGGGGGGGACAGGGGGAAGGGCGGCTACACCTTC. This encodes CSGGDRGKGGYTF.

This clonotype was seen at least ten times. The chain employs TRBV7-2 and TRBJ2-6; perhaps TRBD1 as D (5 bases). V shed 5 bases and J shed 4 bases, with 15 bases lying between them. Germline CDR1 and CDR2: SGHTA and FQGNSA. The CDR3 loop spans 16 amino acids. The CDR3 DNA follows: TGTGCCAGCAGCCCCCGCCAGGGTACCGGGGCCAACGTCCTGACTTTC. Its protein is CASSPRQGTGANVLTF.

This chain connects TRBV25-1 to TRBJ2-7; D is possibly TRBD2 (6 bases). Germline V CDR1 and CDR2: MGHDK, SYGVNS. This CDR3 has 14 residues. This CDR3 is CARDFGRSMYEQYF. DNA for the CDR3: TGTGCTAGAGATTTTGGGAGGTCCATGTACGAGCAGTACTTC.

This clonotype was counted only a few times. The chain links TRBV20-1 to TRBJ2-7; 8 bases line up with TRBD1. CDR1 is DFQATT, CDR2 SNEGSKA, per germline (reference sequence). The CDR3 is 13 residues long. V gave up 3 bases and J gave up 5 bases; unmatched junction bases: 6. CDR3 nucleotides: TGCAGTGCTAGCCGGACAGGGATCAACGAGCAGTACTTC. Protein: CSASRTGINEQYF.

The CDR3 loop is CATSRVARANYGYTIYF. CDR3 in DNA: TGTGCCACCAGCAGAGTCGCCAGGGCTAACTATGGCTACACCATATATTTT. This sequence joins TRBV15 and TRBJ1-3, with D possibly TRBD1 on 5 matching bases. Per the germline V gene, CDR1 is LNHNV and CDR2 is YYDKDF (reference sequence). V lost 1 base to trimming and J lost 8 bases, with 21 bases between them. The CDR3 contains 17 residues.

This clonotype occurred a few times. This chain uses TRBV12-3 or TRBV12-4 with TRBJ1-1, with 8 bases identical to TRBD1. This CDR3 contains 16 residues. V lost 6 bases to trimming and J lost 1 base; unmatched junction nucleotides: 10. In DNA form, the CDR3 reads TGTGCCAGCAGCTTCCCGGGACAGGCGGGGAACACTGAAGCTTTCTTT. Amino acid sequence: CASSFPGQAGNTEAFF.

This clonotype was picked up a small number of times. This chain joins TRBV7-2 and TRBJ2-5; 8 bases map to TRBD2. Germline loops: CDR1 SGHTA, CDR2 FQGNSA. The junction had 11 bases not matched to a gene; V was cut back by 0 bases and J by 5 bases. The CDR3 contains 17 residues. The CDR3 DNA sequence: TGTGCCAGCAGCTTAGCAGCACTAGCGGATATACCCGAGACCCAGTACTTC. This gives the protein CASSLAALADIPETQYF.

This clonotype has a count of ten or more. The chain is built from TRBV7-2 and TRBJ2-7; 10 bases line up with TRBD2. With V trimmed by 7 bases and J by 6 bases, 6 bases remained unmatched. The CDR3 covers 13 residues. CDR1 is SGHTA, CDR2 FQGNSA, per germline. The CDR3 DNA is TGTGCCAGCACTCTAGCGGGAGTGTTCGAGCAGTACTTC. It codes for CASTLAGVFEQYF.

This clonotype was picked up a small number of times. Mismatch with germline at one junction end may stem from a read error. V and J are TRBV25-1 and TRBJ2-2; either TRBD1 or TRBD2 may fit D (5 bases each). CDR3 length: 16 amino acids. The germline V gene encodes CDR1 MGHDK and CDR2 SYGVNS. CDR3 coding DNA: TGTGCCACCAGTGATTTAGCCAGGGACAACACCGGGGAGCTGTTTTTT. Amino acids: CATSDLARDNTGELFF.

The rearrangement uses TRBV19 and TRBJ2-7; TRBD1 or TRBD2 may be the D gene (6 bases each). The CDR3 runs 14 residues. Looked up from germline, CDR1 is LNHDA and CDR2 is SQIVND (reference sequence). V was cut by 4 bases and J by 7 bases, with 17 bases left in between. The CDR3 nucleotides are TGTGCCAGTAGTACCGGGACACTGAGCGGGGAGCAGTACTTC. Translation: CASSTGTLSGEQYF.

The chain links TRBV19 to TRBJ1-6, with TRBD1 identical over 11 bases. Germline CDR1 and CDR2: LNHDA and SQIVND (reference sequence). CDR3 length: 16 amino acids. The V and J ends lost 5 bases and 7 bases, in that order; junction bases with no gene match: 7. CDR3 in amino acids: CASSEPGQGENSPLHF. CDR3 coding DNA: TGTGCCAGTAGTGAACCGGGACAGGGGGAGAATTCACCCCTCCACTTT. The whole variable domain, remainder taken from reference TRBV19 and TRBJ1-6, is DGGITQSPKYLFRKEGQNVTLSCEQNLNHDAMYWYRQDPGQGLRLIYYSQIVNDFQKGDIAEGYSVSREKKESFPLTVTSAQKNPTAFYLCASSEPGQGENSPLHFGNGTRLTVT.

The chain carries TRBV2 and TRBJ1-5; D unresolved. CDR3 length equals 14 residues. V was clipped by 7 bases and J by 8 bases, with 18 bases between them. In germline, CDR1 is SNHLY, CDR2 FYNNEI. In DNA, the CDR3 is TGTGCCAGCAATGATACGGCGGGCTCAAAGCCCCAGCATTTT. Encoded protein: CASNDTAGSKPQHF.

In this sample, this clonotype turned up a few times. Written as DNA, the CDR3 is TGTGCCAGCGGGGGGACAGGGAGGGGAACAGATACGCAGTATTTT. It yields the protein CASGGTGRGTDTQYF. V gene TRBV2 combines with J gene TRBJ2-3; 9 nucleotides align to TRBD1. Looked up from germline, CDR1 is SNHLY and CDR2 is FYNNEI. The V segment lost 8 bases and the J segment 3 bases; nucleotides outside the gene matches: 9. The CDR3 length is 15 residues.

This clonotype has a count of ten or more. One end of the junction fails to match germline, which may point to a read error. The chain is built from TRBV19 and TRBJ2-2; D is unclear. CDR3 length equals 14 residues. CDR1 LNHDA and CDR2 SQIVND come from the germline V gene (reference sequence). In DNA, the CDR3 is TGCGCCAGCAGTCGCACCTCGAACACCGGGGAGCTGTTTTTT. Translating gives CASSRTSNTGELFF.

About this clonotype itself: At one end, the junction sequence differs from germline, possibly due to a read error. The CDR3: CASRLDMTGTGDTEAFF. CDR3 bases: TGTGCCAGCCGCTTAGATATGACCGGGACAGGGGACACTGAAGCTTTCTTT. The J gene is TRBJ1-1, the V gene TRBV7-6; 10 bases map to TRBD1. CDR1 and CDR2 from the germline V gene are SGHVS and FNYEAQ. CDR3 size: 17 residues.

This clonotype has just one count. The chain links TRBV20-1 to TRBJ2-2, with D possibly being TRBD1 (6 bases). Trimming stripped 6 bases from V and 0 bases from J, with 17 bases between. There are 16 residues in the CDR3. Germline V CDR1 and CDR2: DFQATT, SNEGSKA (reference sequence). The CDR3, as DNA: TGCAGTGCCTCGGGCAGGGGCCGATCGAACACCGGGGAGCTGTTTTTT. It yields the protein CSASGRGRSNTGELFF.

Worth noting for this clonotype: Sequence at one end of the junction differs from germline and may be a read error. The chain carries TRBV10-3 and TRBJ1-1; TRBD1 is a possible D gene (5 bases). The germline V gene has CDR1 ENHRY and CDR2 SYGVKD. CDR3 length equals 16 residues. The CDR3 DNA sequence: TGTGCCAGCAGTTACTCGTTAATCCAGGGCTACACTGAAGCTTTCTTT. Translated: CASSYSLIQGYTEAFF.